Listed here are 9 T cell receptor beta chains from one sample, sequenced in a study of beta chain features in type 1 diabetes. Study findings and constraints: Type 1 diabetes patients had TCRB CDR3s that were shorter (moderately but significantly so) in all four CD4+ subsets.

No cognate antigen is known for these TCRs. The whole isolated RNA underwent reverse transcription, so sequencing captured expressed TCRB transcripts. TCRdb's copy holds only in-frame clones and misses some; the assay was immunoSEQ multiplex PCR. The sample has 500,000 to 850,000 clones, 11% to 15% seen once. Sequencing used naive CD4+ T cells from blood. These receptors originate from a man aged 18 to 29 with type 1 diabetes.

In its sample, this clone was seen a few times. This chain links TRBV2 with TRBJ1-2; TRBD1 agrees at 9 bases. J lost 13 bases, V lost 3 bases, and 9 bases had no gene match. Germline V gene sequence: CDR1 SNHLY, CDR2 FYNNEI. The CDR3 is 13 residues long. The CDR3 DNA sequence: TGTGCCAGCAGTGACGTTTTGGGGACAGGGCCCACCTTC. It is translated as CASSDVLGTGPTF.

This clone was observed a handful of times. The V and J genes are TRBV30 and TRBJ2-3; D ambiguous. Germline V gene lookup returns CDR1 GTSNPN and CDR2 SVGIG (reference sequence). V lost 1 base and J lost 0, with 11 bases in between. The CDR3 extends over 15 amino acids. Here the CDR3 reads CAWSEIAPSTDTQYF. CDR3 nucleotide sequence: TGTGCCTGGAGTGAAATAGCTCCTAGCACAGATACGCAGTATTTT.

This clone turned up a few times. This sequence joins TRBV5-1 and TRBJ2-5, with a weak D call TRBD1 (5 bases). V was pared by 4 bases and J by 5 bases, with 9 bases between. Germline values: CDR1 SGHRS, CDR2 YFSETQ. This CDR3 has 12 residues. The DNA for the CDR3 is TGCGCCAGCAGCGATAGACAGGAGACCCAGTACTTC. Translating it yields CASSDRQETQYF.

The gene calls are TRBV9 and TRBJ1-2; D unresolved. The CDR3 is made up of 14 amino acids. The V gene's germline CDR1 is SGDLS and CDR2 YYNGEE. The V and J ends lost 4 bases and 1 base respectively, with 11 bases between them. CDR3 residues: CASSPQTYNYGYTF. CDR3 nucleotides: TGTGCCAGCAGCCCCCAGACGTATAACTATGGCTACACCTTC.

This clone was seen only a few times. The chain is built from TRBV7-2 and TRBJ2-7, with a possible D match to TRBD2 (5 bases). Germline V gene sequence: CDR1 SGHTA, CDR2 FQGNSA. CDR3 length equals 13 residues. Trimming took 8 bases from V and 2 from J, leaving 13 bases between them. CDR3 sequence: CASSPTGTYEQYF. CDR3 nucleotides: TGTGCCAGCTCCCCGACGGGGACCTACGAGCAGTACTTC.

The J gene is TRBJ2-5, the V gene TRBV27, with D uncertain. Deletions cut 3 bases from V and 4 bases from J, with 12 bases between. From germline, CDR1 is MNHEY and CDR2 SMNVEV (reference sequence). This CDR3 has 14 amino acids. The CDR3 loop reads CASSLNRMLETQYF. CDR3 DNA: TGTGCCAGCAGTTTGAATAGGATGTTAGAGACCCAGTACTTC.

The CDR3: CASSLPPGTGGAGELFF. Here the CDR3 DNA reads TGTGCCAGCAGTTTACCCCCCGGGACAGGGGGAGCCGGGGAGCTGTTTTTT. The chain carries TRBV28 and TRBJ2-2; TRBD1 agrees at 11 bases. The germline CDR1 and CDR2 sequences are MDHEN and SYDVKM. CDR3 length: 17 residues. V lost 2 bases to trimming and J lost 6 bases; unmatched junction nucleotides: 8.

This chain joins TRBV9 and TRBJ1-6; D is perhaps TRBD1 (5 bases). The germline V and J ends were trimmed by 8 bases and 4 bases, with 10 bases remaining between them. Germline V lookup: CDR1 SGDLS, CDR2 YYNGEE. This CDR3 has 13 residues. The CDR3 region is CASGGRYNSPLHF. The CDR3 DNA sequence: TGTGCCAGTGGGGGACGGTATAATTCACCCCTCCACTTT.

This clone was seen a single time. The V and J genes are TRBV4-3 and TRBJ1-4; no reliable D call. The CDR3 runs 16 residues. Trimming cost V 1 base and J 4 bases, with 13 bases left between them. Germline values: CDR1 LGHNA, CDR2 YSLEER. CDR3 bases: TGCGCCAGCAGCCAAGGCCCTGGGTCTATTAATGAAAAACTGTTTTTT. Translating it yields CASSQGPGSINEKLFF.